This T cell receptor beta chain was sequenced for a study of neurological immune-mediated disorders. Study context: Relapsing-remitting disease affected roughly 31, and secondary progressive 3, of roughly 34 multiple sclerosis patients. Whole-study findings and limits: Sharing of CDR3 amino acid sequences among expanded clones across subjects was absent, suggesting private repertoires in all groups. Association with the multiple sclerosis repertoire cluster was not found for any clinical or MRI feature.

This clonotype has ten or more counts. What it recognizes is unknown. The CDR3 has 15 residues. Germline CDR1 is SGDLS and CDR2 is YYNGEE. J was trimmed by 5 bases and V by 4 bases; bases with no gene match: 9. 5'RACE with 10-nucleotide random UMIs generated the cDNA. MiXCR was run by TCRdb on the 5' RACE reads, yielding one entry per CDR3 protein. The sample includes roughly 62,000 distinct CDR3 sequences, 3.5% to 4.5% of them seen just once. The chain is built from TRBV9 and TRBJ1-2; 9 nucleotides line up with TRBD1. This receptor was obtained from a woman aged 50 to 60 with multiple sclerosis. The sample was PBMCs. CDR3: CASSLGQGKGYGYTF. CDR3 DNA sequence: TGTGCCAGCAGCCTGGGACAGGGAAAGGGGTATGGCTACACCTTC.